This TCR beta chain was identified during a study of T cell responses to AZD1222 COVID-19 vaccine. Here immunoSEQ multiplex PCR was the method, and the copy in TCRdb shows in-frame clones only, minus some. The sample carries about 75,000 clones, around 87% recorded once. Findings of the study overall: Reportedly, nearly half of unique spike TCRs recognized epitopes outside B.1.351/B.1.1.7 mutations. With two AZD1222 doses given, Spike-specific TCR breadth and depth both rose. Distributed over spike, vaccine-associated CD4 TCRs predominated at 160-218 and 743-854.

This CDR3 spans 14 amino acids. Germline CDR1 and CDR2: LGHDT and YNNKEL (reference sequence). V lost 6 bases to trimming and J lost 9 bases; unmatched junction nucleotides: 9. As to this clone: The target antigen is unknown.

This chain connects TRBV3-1 (or the pseudogene TRBV3-2) to TRBJ2-3; 10 bases are a match to TRBD2. The TCR sequence derives from an adult who received the AZD1222 COVID-19 vaccine. Sequences were derived from peripheral blood, sampled 28 days after the second AZD1222 dose. The CDR3: CASRASGGAVTQYF. CDR3 in DNA: TGTGCCAGCAGGGCTAGCGGGGGAGCAGTCACGCAGTATTTT.